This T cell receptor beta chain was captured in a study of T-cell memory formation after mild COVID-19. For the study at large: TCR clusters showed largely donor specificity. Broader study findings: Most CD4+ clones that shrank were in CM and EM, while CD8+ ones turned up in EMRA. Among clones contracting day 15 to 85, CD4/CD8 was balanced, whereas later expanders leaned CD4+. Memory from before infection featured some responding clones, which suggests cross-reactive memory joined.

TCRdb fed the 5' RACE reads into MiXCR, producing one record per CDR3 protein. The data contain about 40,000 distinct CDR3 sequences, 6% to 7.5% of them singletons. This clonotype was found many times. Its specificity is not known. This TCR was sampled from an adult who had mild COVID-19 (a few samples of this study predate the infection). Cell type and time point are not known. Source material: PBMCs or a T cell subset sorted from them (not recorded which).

The CDR3 DNA is TGTGCCAGCAGCGGACAGGGGGGTTCAGATACGCAGTATTTT. Encoded protein: CASSGQGGSDTQYF. The chain is built from TRBV28 and TRBJ2-3, with 10 bases aligning to TRBD1. CDR3 length: 14 amino acids. With V trimmed by 6 bases and J by 4 bases, 4 bases remained unmatched. The germline CDR1 and CDR2 sequences are MDHEN and SYDVKM.